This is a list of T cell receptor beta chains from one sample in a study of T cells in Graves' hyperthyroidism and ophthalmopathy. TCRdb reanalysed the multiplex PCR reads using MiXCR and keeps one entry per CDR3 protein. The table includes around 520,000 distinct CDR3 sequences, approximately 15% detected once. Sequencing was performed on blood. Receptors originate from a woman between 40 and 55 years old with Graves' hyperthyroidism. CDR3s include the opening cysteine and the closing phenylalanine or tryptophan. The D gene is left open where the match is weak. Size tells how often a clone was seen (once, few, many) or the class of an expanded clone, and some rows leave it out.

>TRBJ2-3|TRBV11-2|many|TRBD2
TGTGCCAGCAGCCCATTGGGCGGGAGGTATCCTATTACGCAGTATTTT
CASSPLGGRYPITQYF
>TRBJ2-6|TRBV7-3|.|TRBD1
TGTGCCAGCAGACCCGGACAGGGGGCGCAGGGGGCCAACGTCCTGACTTTC
CASRPGQGAQGANVLTF
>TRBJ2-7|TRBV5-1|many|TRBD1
TGCGCCAGCAGCCTTGCTTCCGGGACAGGGAGCCACGAGCAGTACTTC
CASSLASGTGSHEQYF
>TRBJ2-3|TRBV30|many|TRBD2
TGTGCCTGGAGTGTCGGGCTAGCGGGAGGCACAGATACGCAGTATTTT
CAWSVGLAGGTDTQYF
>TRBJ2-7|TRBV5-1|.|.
TGCGCCAGCAGCTTGGAAGGCAGGGGGGGGACCTACGAGCAGTACTTC
CASSLEGRGGTYEQYF
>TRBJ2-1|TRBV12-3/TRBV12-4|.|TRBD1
TGTGCCAGCAGGCCCATCCCGGGACAGGGATACAATGAGCAGTTCTTC
CASRPIPGQGYNEQFF
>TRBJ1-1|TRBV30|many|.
TGTGCCTGGAGTGTTCGGACAATCAACACTGAAGCTTTCTTT
CAWSVRTINTEAFF
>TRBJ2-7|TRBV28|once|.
TGTGCCAGCAGTCCATCCCAGGCAGGGGGGACCTACGAGCAGTACTTC
CASSPSQAGGTYEQYF
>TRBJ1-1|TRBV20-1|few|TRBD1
TGCAGTGCCTGGACAGGGAACACTGAAGCTTTCTTT
CSAWTGNTEAFF
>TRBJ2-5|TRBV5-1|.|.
TGCGCCAGCAGCTCCCGGGCCCAGGGAGAGACCCAGTACTTC
CASSSRAQGETQYF
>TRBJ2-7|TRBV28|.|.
TGTGCCAGCAGTCCCGCGGGACGGTACTACGAGCAGTACTTC
CASSPAGRYYEQYF
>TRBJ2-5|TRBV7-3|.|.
TGTGCCAGCAGCCCCGGAGCAGGGCGGGTGGAGACCCAGTACTTC
CASSPGAGRVETQYF
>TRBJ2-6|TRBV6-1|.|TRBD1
TGTGCCAGCAGTGATAACCCCGGGACAGCTCGAGGGGCCAACGTCCTGACTTTC
CASSDNPGTARGANVLTF
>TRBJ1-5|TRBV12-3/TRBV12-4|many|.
TGTGCCAGCAGTTCGGCCGGCGCCCGGCCCCAGCATTTT
CASSSAGARPQHF
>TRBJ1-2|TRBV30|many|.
TGTGCCTGGAGTTTATCTACAGGCACTGGCTACACCTTC
CAWSLSTGTGYTF
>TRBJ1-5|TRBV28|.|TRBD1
TGTGCCAGCGGGACAGGGGGCACTCAGCCCCAGCATTTT
CASGTGGTQPQHF
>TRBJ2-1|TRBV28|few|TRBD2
TGTGCCAGCAGTTACGGCGGGAGGGTCACTGAGCAGTTCTTC
CASSYGGRVTEQFF
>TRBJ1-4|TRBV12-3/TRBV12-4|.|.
TGTGCCAGCAGTCTGACCGGCCGGGGAGGAAAACTGTTTTTT
CASSLTGRGGKLFF
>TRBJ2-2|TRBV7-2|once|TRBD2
TGTGCCAGCAGCCAGGGACTAGCGGGACTTTTCACCGGGGAGCTGTTTTTT
CASSQGLAGLFTGELFF
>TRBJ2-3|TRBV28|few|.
TGTGCCAGCAGTTTATTCGGGGCCGGGAGCACAGATACGCAGTATTTT
CASSLFGAGSTDTQYF